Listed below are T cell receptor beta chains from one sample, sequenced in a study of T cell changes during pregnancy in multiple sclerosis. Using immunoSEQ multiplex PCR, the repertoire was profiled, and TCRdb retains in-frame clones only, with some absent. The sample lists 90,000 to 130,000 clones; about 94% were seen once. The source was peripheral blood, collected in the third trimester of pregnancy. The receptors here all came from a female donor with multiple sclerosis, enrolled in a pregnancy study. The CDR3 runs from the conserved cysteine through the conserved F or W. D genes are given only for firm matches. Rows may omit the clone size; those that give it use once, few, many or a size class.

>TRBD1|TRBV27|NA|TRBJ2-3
TGTGCCAGCAGTGCCCCGGGACAGGGCCGGAATACGCAGTATTTT
CASSAPGQGRNTQYF
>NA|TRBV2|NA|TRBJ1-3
TGTGCCACCGGACGGGGAACTGGAAACACCATATATTTT
CATGRGTGNTIYF
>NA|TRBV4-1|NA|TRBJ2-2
TGCGCCAGCAGCTCCCTACCGAAGTCCAACACCGGGGAGCTGTTTTTT
CASSSLPKSNTGELFF
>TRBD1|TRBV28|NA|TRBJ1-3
TGTGCCAGCAGGAACAGGGGGCGCTTGGGGGGAAACACCATATATTTT
CASRNRGRLGGNTIYF
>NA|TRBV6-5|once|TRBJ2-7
TGTGCCAGCAGTTACTCGAGACAGATCTACGAGCAGTACTTC
CASSYSRQIYEQYF
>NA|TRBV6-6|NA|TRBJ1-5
TGTGCCAGCAGTTACTCCCCAACCTCGAGCCAGCCCCAGCATTTT
CASSYSPTSSQPQHF
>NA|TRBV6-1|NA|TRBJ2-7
TGTGCCAGCAGTGAAGGTCCGCCTAGCCTCTCCTACGAGCAGTACTTC
CASSEGPPSLSYEQYF
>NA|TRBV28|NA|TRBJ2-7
TGTGCCACCCAAAACAGGGAGAGCATCGAGCAGTACTTC
CATQNRESIEQYF
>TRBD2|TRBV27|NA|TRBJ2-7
TGTGCCAGCAGTCGCATGGGAAGCGGGAGTCTGGACGAGCAGTACTTC
CASSRMGSGSLDEQYF
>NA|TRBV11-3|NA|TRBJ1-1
TGTGCCAGCAGCTTAAGAGGCATGAACACTGAAGCTTTCTTT
CASSLRGMNTEAFF
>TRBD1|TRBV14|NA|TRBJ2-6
TGTGCCAGCAGCCAAAGCCCAATCGGGACAGCTGGGGCCAACGTCCTGACTTTC
CASSQSPIGTAGANVLTF
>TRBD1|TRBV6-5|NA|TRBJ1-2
TGTGCCACCAACCGTTTTGGCGGGACAGGGTATGGCTACACCTTC
CATNRFGGTGYGYTF
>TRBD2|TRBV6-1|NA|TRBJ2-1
TGTGCCAGCAGTGACAGCGGGAGTGGGTCCTACAATGAGCAGTTCTTC
CASSDSGSGSYNEQFF
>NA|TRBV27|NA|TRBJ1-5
TGTGCCAGCAGTCACACAGATAGCAATCAGCCCCAGCATTTT
CASSHTDSNQPQHF
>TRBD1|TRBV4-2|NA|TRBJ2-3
TGTGCCAGCAGCCAAGATCCGACAGGGGATAGCACAGATACGCAGTATTTT
CASSQDPTGDSTDTQYF
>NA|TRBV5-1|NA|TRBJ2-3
TGCGCCAGCAGCTCTCAAACAGGGAGCACAGATACGCAGTATTTT
CASSSQTGSTDTQYF
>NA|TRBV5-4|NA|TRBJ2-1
TGTGCCAGCAGCATAGATAAATACAATGAGCAGTTCTTC
CASSIDKYNEQFF
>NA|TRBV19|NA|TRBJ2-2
TGTGCCAGTAAAGGGGGCGGGGAATACACCGGGGAGCTGTTTTTT
CASKGGGEYTGELFF
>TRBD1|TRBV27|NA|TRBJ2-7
TGTGCCAGCTCGGACAGGGACTCCTACGAGCAGTACTTC
CASSDRDSYEQYF
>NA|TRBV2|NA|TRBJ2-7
TGTGCCAGCGTCCGCGGGCCGAACTCCTACGAGCAGTACTTC
CASVRGPNSYEQYF
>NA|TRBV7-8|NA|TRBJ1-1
TGTGCCAGCAGCTCCAGACGGGACACTGAAGCTTTCTTT
CASSSRRDTEAFF
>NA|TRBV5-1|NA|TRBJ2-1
TGCGCCATCAGGGGAGATACTGCTAGCGGTGAGCAGTTCTTC
CAIRGDTASGEQFF
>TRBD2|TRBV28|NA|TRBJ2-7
TGTGCCAGCAGTTCACGACTAGCGCTTTCCTACGAGCAGTACTTC
CASSSRLALSYEQYF
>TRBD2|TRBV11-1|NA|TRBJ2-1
TGTGCCAGCAGCTTAGCCGATCTAGCGGGGGGCCGTTACAATGAGCAGTTCTTC
CASSLADLAGGRYNEQFF
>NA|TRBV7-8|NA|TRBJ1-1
TGTGCCAGCAGCAAAACCTTTCAGGGAACCCGTGAAGCTTTCTTT
CASSKTFQGTREAFF
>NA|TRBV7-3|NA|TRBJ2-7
TGTGCCAGCAGCTTAACGCGGGGCCCCCAGGACGAGCAGTACTTC
CASSLTRGPQDEQYF
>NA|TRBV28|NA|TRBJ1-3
TGTGCCAGCAGTTCAGCGGGAGGGGGACCTGGAAACACCATATATTTT
CASSSAGGGPGNTIYF
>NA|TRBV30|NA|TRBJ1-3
TGTGCCTGGAGTGTAGGGAGTGGAGGGCACGGAAACACCATATATTTT
CAWSVGSGGHGNTIYF
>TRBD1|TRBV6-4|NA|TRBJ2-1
TGTGCCAGCAGTCGGGACAGGGGGGATGAGCAGTTCTTC
CASSRDRGDEQFF
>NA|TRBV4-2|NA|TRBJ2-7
TGTGCCAGCAGCCAAGATTTACACTACGAGCAGTACTTC
CASSQDLHYEQYF
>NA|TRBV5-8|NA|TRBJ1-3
TGTGCCAGCAGCTTCCTTGGAAACACCATATATTTT
CASSFLGNTIYF
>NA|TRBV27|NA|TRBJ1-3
TGTGCCAGCACCTCCGAAGCGTTCTCTGGAAACACCATATATTTT
CASTSEAFSGNTIYF
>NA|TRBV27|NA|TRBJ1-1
TGTGCCAGCACCCCCAGTGGGAGCCCGAACACTGAAGCTTTCTTT
CASTPSGSPNTEAFF
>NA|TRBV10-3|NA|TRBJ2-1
TGTGCCATCAGACTGGGCTCAGGGAATGAGCAGTTCTTC
CAIRLGSGNEQFF
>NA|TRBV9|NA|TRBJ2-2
TGTGCCAGCAGCGGACCTCAGGGAAACACCGGGGAGCTGTTTTTT
CASSGPQGNTGELFF
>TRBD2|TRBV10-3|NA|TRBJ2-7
TGTGCCATCAACCGACTAGCGGGAGGAACCTACGAGCAGTACTTC
CAINRLAGGTYEQYF
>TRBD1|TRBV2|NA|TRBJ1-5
TGTGCCAGCAGGGAGACAGGGAATCAGCCCCAGCATTTT
CASRETGNQPQHF